These 5 T cell receptor beta chains originate from one sample sequenced in a study of cytomegalovirus exposure and HLA in healthy donors (TCRdb year 2017). The library was obtained by the immunoSEQ multiplex PCR assay. A mixture of 60 forward primers for TCR Vbeta segments and 13 reverse primers for TCR Jbeta segments was used in the multiplex PCR. The source is immuneACCESS, and TCRdb retained only in-frame sequences with V and J called. Part of the clones is not carried over; for the studies checked, unresolved V genes explain less than half of this, and the remainder is unexplained. This sample gives about 37,000 clones in total; around 81% of them show up just once. The ten biggest clones cover about 9.3% of the sample. What was sequenced was PBMCs. These TCRs come from a woman aged 40 to 50 in good health and CMV-seronegative.

J is TRBJ2-5 and V is TRBV6-6; D call uncertain. V lost 0 bases to trimming and J lost 4 bases, with 6 bases between them. The CDR3 length is 13 residues. Per germline, CDR1 MNHNY and CDR2 SVGAGI (reference sequence). The CDR3 spells CASSYSRGETQYF. CDR3 coding DNA: TGTGCCAGCAGTTACTCGAGAGGAGAGACCCAGTACTTC.

V is TRBV5-1 and J is TRBJ2-1, with 7 bases lining up with TRBD2. J lost 5 bases, V lost 2 bases, and 4 bases had no gene match. CDR3 size: 14 residues. CDR1 and CDR2 from the germline V gene are SGHRS and YFSETQ. The CDR3 region has the DNA TGCGCCAGCAGCTTAGCGGGGAGCCACAATGAGCAGTTCTTC. It yields the protein CASSLAGSHNEQFF.

The rearrangement joins TRBV6-5 to TRBJ1-1, with TRBD1 as a possible D gene (5 bases). The CDR3 sequence is 13 residues long. The germline gives CDR1 MNHEY, CDR2 SVGAGI. The ends were cut back, 6 bases at V and 6 bases at J, with 14 bases in the middle. This CDR3 reads CASRGRLVSEAFF. The CDR3 bases are TGTGCCAGCAGGGGGCGCTTGGTCTCTGAAGCTTTCTTT.

The J gene is TRBJ2-1, the V gene TRBV27, with D tentatively TRBD1 (6 bases). The CDR3 is 14 residues long. Trimming took 6 bases from V and 2 from J, leaving 11 bases between them. The germline V gene has CDR1 MNHEY and CDR2 SMNVEV (reference sequence). The CDR3 nucleotides are TGTGCCAGCAGCCTACAGGGTGCCTACAATGAGCAGTTCTTC. Translating gives CASSLQGAYNEQFF.

This chain joins TRBV5-1 and TRBJ2-5; 9 bases line up with TRBD2. V dropped 0 bases and J dropped 2; count of bases not matched to a gene: 11. The length of the CDR3 is 18 residues. The germline V gene encodes CDR1 SGHRS and CDR2 YFSETQ. The CDR3, as DNA: TGCGCCAGCAGCTTGGGCGCTGGGGCGGGGGGGCCTCAAGAGACCCAGTACTTC. Translating gives CASSLGAGAGGPQETQYF.